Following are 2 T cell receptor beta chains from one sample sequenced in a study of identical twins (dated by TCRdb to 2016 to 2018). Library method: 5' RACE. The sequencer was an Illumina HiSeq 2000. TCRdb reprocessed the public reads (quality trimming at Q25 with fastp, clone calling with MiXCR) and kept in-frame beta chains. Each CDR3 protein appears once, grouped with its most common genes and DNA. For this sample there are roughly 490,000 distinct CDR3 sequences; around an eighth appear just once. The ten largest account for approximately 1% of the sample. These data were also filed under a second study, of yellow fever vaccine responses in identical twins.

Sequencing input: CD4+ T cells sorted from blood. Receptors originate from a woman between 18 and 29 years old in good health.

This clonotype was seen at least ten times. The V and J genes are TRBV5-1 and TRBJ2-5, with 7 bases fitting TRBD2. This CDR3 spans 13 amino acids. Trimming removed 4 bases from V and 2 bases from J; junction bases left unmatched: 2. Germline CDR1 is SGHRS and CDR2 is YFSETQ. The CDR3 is CASSPGLQETQYF. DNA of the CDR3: TGCGCCAGCAGCCCGGGACTACAAGAGACCCAGTACTTC.

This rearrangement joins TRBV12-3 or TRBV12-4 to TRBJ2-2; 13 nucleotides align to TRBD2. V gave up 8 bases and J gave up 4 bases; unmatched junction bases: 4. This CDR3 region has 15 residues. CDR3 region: CASARTSGGTGELFF. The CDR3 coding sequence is TGTGCCAGCGCCCGGACTAGCGGGGGCACCGGGGAGCTGTTTTTT.